Listed here are 2 T cell receptor beta chains from one sample, sequenced in a study of blood T cell repertoires in COVID-19. The data were produced by immunoSEQ multiplex PCR, yet TCRdb's version contains in-frame clones alone and is incomplete. The repertoire consists of about 50,000 clones, with more than 90% occurring once and the leading ten covering 3.5% to 4%. The specimen sequenced was peripheral blood. The receptor set was obtained from a human donor in a cohort sampled during active COVID-19.

This clone was counted a few times. The chain is built from TRBV25-1 and TRBJ2-7; TRBD2 agrees at 9 bases. V trimming: 3 bases; J trimming: 1 base; junction bases outside the gene matches: 10. The CDR3 consists of 17 residues. The germline V gene has CDR1 MGHDK and CDR2 SYGVNS. The CDR3 DNA sequence: TGTGCCAGCAGTGATACTGGCGGGACTAGCACGTCCTACGAGCAGTACTTC. This sequence encodes CASSDTGGTSTSYEQYF.

This clone has a single count. The chain combines TRBV6-5 with TRBJ2-1; the match to TRBD2 covers 7 bases. V trimming: 2 bases; J trimming: 4 bases; junction bases outside the gene matches: 5. The germline gives CDR1 MNHEY, CDR2 SVGAGI. The CDR3 extends over 15 amino acids. The CDR3 DNA follows: TGTGCCAGCAGTTACAAAGCGGGACTGTACAATGAGCAGTTCTTC. Its protein product is CASSYKAGLYNEQFF.